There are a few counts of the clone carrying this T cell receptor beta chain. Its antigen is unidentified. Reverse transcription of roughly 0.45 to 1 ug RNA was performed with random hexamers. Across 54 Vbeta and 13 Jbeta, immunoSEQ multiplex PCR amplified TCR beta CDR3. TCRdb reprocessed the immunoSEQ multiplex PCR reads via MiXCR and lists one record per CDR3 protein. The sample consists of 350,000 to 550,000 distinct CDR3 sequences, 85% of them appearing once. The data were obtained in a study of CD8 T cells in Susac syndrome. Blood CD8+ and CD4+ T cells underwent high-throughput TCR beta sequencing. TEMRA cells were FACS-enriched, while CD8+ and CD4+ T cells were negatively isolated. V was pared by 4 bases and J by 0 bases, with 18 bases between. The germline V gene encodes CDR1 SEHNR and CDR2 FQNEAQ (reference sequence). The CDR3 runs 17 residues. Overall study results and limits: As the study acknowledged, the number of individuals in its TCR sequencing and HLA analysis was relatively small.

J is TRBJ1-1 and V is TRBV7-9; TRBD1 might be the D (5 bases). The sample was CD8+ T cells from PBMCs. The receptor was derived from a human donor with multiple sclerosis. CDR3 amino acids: CASSSFVVEGLNTEAFF. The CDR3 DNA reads TGTGCCAGCAGCTCCTTCGTTGTGGAGGGGTTGAACACTGAAGCTTTCTTT.